The clone carrying this T cell receptor (beta chain) was seen only a few times. This sample stems from a study of shared T cell receptors in the human thymus. With 4 bases clipped from V and 7 bases from J, the junction kept 2 bases outside the gene matches. The CDR3 totals 14 residues. Per the germline V gene, CDR1 is SGHNT and CDR2 is YENEEA. Sequenced by immunoSEQ multiplex PCR; TCRdb stores in-frame clones only, minus some. This sample has hundreds of thousands of clones, with about 80% found just once. The same data also contributed to another study, on human thymus T cells. As reported in that work: The study used thymus tissue resected during corrective heart surgery. In thymic and blood repertoires alike, V and J usage looked biased. Thymic repertoires overlap heavily among unrelated individuals, related research has reported.

Sequenced: thymocytes. The chain has TRBV11-3 and TRBJ2-2; 11 bases match TRBD2. The clonotype originates from a boy younger than two with a congenital heart defect. CDR3 residues: CASSSTSGGGELFF. CDR3 sequence (DNA): TGTGCCAGCAGCTCCACTAGCGGGGGCGGGGAGCTGTTTTTT.